This note documents a single T cell receptor beta chain sequence. Its specificity is unknown. RNA transcripts provided the source from which TCR beta CDR3 regions were amplified. HTBI primers were used for first-round RT-PCR of the TCR CDR3. TCRdb reprocessed the multiplex PCR reads with MiXCR, giving one entry per CDR3 protein. The sample shows over 500,000 distinct CDR3 sequences, 15% to 20% of them seen only once. The CDR3 loop spans 15 amino acids. The V gene end was trimmed by 6 bases and the J gene end by 9 bases; junction bases not matched to a gene: 8. It was uncontrolled infection, other autoimmune disease, pregnancy or lactation that excluded patients. Clinicians diagnosed patients from clinical symptoms, serum thyroxine and TRAb, thyroid ultrasound and orbital computed tomography. The sample is drawn from a study of T cells in Graves' hyperthyroidism and ophthalmopathy. Whole-study results and caveats: The authors' 13 V-J model separated ophthalmopathy from stable hyperthyroidism. Peripheral blood also featured most of the thyroid clonotypes expanded above 0.001.

This chain joins TRBV12-3 or TRBV12-4 and TRBJ1-6; 10 nucleotides agree with TRBD1. Source material: blood. The receptor was derived from a woman younger than 45 with Graves' ophthalmopathy. The CDR3 region is CASRPGTGVRSPLHF. CDR3 nucleotides: TGTGCCAGCAGACCCGGGACAGGGGTACGTTCACCCCTCCACTTT.